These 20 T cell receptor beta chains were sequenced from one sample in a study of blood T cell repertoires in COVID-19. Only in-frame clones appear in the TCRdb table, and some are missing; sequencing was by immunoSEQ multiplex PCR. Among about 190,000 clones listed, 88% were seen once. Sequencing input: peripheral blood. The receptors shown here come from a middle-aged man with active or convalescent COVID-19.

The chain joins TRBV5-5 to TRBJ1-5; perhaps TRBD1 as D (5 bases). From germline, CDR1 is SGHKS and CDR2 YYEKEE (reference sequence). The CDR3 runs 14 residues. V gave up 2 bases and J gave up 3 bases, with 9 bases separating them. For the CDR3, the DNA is TGTGCCAGCAGCTTCGTGGACACCAATCAGCCCCAGCATTTT. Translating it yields CASSFVDTNQPQHF.

CDR3 loop: CASSPQTSGGQETQYF. CDR3 nucleotide sequence: TGTGCCAGCAGCCCTCAGACTAGCGGGGGCCAAGAGACCCAGTACTTC. The gene calls are TRBV3-1 (or the pseudogene TRBV3-2) and TRBJ2-5; 12 bases agree with TRBD2. Trimming took 4 bases from V and 1 from J; bases not matched to a gene: 4. Per germline, CDR1 LGHDT and CDR2 YNNKEL (reference sequence). The CDR3 runs to 16 residues.

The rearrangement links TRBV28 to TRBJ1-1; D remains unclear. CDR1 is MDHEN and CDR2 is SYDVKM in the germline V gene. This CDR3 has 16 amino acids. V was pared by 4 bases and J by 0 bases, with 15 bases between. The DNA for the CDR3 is TGTGCCAGCAGTTATCACCTCGCGCTAGTGAACACTGAAGCTTTCTTT. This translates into CASSYHLALVNTEAFF.

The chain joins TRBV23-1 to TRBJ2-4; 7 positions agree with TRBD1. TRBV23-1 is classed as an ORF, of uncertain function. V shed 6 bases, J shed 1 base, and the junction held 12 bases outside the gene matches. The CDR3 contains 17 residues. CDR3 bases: TGCGCCAGCAGCCAAACAGGGGCTGCTGGGGCCAAAAACATTCAGTACTTC. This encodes CASSQTGAAGAKNIQYF.

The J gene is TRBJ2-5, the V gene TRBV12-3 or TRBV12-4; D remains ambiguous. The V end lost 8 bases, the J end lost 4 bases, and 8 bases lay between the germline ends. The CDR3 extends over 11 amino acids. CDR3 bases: TGTGCCAGCGGATCGGGAGAGACCCAGTACTTC. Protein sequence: CASGSGETQYF.

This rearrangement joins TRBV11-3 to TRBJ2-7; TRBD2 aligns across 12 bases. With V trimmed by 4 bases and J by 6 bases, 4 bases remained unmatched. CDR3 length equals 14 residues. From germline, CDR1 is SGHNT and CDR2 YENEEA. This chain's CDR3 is CASSSTSGRLEQYF. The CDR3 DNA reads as TGTGCCAGCAGCTCTACTAGCGGGAGGCTCGAGCAGTACTTC.

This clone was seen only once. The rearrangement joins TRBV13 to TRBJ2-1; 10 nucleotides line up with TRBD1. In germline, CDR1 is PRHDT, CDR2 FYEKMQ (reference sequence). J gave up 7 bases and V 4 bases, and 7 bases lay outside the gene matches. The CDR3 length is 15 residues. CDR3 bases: TGTGCCAGCAGCTCACGACAGGGGGCTCTTAATGAGCAGTTCTTC. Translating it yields CASSSRQGALNEQFF.

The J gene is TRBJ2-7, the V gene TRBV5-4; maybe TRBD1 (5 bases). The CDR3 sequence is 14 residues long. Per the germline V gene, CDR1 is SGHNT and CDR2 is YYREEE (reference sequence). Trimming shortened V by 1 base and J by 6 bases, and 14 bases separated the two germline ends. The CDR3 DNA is TGTGCCAGCAGCTTGCCTGGCAGGGAAAGCGAGCAGTACTTC. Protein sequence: CASSLPGRESEQYF.

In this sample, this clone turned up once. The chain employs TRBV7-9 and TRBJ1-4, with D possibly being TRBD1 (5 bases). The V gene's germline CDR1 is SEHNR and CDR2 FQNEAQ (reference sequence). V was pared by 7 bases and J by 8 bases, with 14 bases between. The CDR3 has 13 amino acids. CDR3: CASMDTTVEKLFF. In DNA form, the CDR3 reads TGTGCCAGCATGGACACCACCGTCGAAAAACTGTTTTTT. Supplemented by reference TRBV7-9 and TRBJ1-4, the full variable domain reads DTGVSQNPRHKITKRGQNVTFRCDPISEHNRLYWYRQTLGQGPEFLTYFQNEAQLEKSRLLSDRFSAERPKGSFSTLEIQRTEQGDSAMYLCASMDTTVEKLFFGSGTQLSVL.

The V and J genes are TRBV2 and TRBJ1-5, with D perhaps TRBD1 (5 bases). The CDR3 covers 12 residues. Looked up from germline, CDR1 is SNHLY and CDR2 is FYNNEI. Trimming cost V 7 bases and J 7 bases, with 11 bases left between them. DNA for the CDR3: TGTGCCAGCAACCAGGGAGGGCAGCCCCAGCATTTT. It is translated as CASNQGGQPQHF.

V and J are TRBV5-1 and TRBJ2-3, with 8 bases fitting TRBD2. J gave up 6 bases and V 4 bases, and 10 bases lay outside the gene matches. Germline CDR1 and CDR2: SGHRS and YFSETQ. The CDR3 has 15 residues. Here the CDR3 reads CASSAVSGSADTQYF. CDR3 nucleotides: TGCGCCAGCAGCGCCGTCAGCGGGAGTGCGGATACGCAGTATTTT.

The CDR3 spells CASSLGRGSNNEQFF. DNA of the CDR3: TGTGCCAGCAGCTTGGGAAGGGGGTCGAACAATGAGCAGTTCTTC. This sequence joins TRBV5-4 and TRBJ2-1; the D gene is possibly TRBD1 (6 bases). The CDR3 is made up of 15 amino acids. V was cut by 0 bases and J by 5 bases, with 12 bases left in between. Germline CDR1 SGHNT, CDR2 YYREEE (reference sequence).

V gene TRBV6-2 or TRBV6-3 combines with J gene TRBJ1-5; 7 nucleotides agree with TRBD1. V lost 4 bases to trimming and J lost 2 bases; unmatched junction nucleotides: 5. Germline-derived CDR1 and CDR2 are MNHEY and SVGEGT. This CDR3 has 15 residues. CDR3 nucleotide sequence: TGTGCCAGCAGTTTTATTGGACAGGGCAATCAGCCCCAGCATTTT. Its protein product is CASSFIGQGNQPQHF.

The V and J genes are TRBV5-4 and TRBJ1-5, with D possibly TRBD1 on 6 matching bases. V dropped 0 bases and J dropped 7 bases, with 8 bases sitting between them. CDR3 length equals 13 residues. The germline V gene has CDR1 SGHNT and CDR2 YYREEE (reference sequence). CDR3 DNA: TGTGCCAGCAGCTTGGATAGGGGGCAGCCCCAGCATTTT. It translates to CASSLDRGQPQHF.

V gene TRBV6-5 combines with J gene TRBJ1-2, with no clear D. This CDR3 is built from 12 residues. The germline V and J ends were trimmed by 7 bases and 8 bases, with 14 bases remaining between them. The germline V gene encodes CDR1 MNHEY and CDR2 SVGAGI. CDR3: CASMPGVGGYTF. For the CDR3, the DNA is TGTGCCAGCATGCCCGGGGTGGGGGGCTACACCTTC.

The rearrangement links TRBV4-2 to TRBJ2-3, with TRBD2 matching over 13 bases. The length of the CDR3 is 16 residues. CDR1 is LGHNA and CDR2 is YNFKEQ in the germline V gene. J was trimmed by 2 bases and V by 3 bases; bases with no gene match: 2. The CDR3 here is CASSQGLAGFTDTQYF. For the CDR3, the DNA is TGTGCCAGCAGCCAGGGACTAGCGGGGTTCACAGATACGCAGTATTTT.

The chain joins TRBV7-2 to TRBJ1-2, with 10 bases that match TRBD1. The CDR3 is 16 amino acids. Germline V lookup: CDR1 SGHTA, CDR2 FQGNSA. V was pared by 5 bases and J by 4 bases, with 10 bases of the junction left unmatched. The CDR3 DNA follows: TGTGCCAGCAGCCACCGCCGGGACAGGGGAGGCTATGGCTACACCTTC. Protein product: CASSHRRDRGGYGYTF.

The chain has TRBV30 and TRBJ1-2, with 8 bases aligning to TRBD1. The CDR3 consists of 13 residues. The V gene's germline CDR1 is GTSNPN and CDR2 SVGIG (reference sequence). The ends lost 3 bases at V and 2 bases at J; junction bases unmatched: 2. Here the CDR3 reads CAWRRTGNYGYTF. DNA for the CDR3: TGTGCCTGGAGGAGGACAGGGAACTATGGCTACACCTTC.

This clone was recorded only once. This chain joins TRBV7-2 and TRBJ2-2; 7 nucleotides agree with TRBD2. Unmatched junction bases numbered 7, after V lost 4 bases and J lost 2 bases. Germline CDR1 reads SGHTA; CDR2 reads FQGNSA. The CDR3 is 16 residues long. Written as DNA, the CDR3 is TGTGCCAGCAGCTCCCAGGGAGGGTATAACACCGGGGAGCTGTTTTTT. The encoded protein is CASSSQGGYNTGELFF.

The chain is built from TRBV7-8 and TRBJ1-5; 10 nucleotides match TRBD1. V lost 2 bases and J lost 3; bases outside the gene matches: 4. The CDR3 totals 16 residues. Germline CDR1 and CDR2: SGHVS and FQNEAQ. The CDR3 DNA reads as TGTGCCAGCAGCTTAACCGGGACAGGGGCCAATCAGCCCCAGCATTTT. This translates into CASSLTGTGANQPQHF.